Listed below are T cell receptor gamma chains from one sample, sequenced in a study of Vδ1+ human thymocytes. TCRdb reanalysed the multiplex PCR reads via CATT. Of 20,000 to 25,000 gamma-chain clones in the sample, roughly an eighth were seen once. Sequenced sample: Vdelta1+ gamma-delta thymocytes from the thymus. The receptor set was obtained from a child less than two years old who had congenital heart surgery. Each CDR3 is given with its conserved first and last residue. Clone size is shown for a subset of rows, as once, few, many or a class of expanded clone.

j_call clone_size cdr3_length v_call cdr3_nt cdr3_aa
TRGJ1/TRGJ2 NA 13 TRGV3 TGTGCCACCTGGGACAGCCGAGTAATGGAGAAACTCTTT CATWDSRVMEKLF
TRGJ1/TRGJ2 NA 15 TRGV5 TGTGCCACCTGGGACAGGCCAAACCGTTATTATAAGAAACTCTTT CATWDRPNRYYKKLF
TRGJ1/TRGJ2 NA 12 TRGV9 TGTGCCTTGTGGGAGGCCTCCTATAAGAAACTCTTT CALWEASYKKLF
TRGJ1/TRGJ2 NA 14 TRGV8 TGTGCCACCTGGGTTAATTTCTATGGTCCGAAGAAACTCTTT CATWVNFYGPKKLF
TRGJ1/TRGJ2 few 12 TRGV8 TGTGCCACCTGGGATCGTTCCTATAAGAAACTCTTT CATWDRSYKKLF
TRGJ1/TRGJ2 few 13 TRGV3 TGTGCCACCTGGGACAGGCTTTCCTCAGGGAAACTCTTT CATWDRLSSGKLF
TRGJ1/TRGJ2 few 11 TRGV4 TGTGCCACCTGGAATGGCCCCGGGAAACTCTTT CATWNGPGKLF
TRGJ1/TRGJ2 few 18 TRGV9 TGTGCCTTGTGGGAGGTGCGGAAAACTCTCGGGAATTATTATAAGAAACTCTTT CALWEVRKTLGNYYKKLF
TRGJ1/TRGJ2 NA 12 TRGV3 TGTGCCACCTACCACGGGAATTATAAGAAACTCTTT CATYHGNYKKLF
TRGJ1/TRGJ2 few 13 TRGV2 TGTGCCACCTGGGACGGGCCAGAGCATAAGAAACTCTTT CATWDGPEHKKLF
TRGJP1 NA 16 TRGV9 TGTGCCTTGTGGGAGGCCCCCATTGCCACTGGTTGGTTCAAGATATTT CALWEAPIATGWFKIF
TRGJ1/TRGJ2 once 9 TRGV4 TGTGCCACCTGGAGGGAGAAACTCTTT CATWREKLF
TRGJ1/TRGJ2 NA 15 TRGV4 TGTGCCACCTGGAATGGGCGAGTCCGCGGATATAAGAAACTCTTT CATWNGRVRGYKKLF
TRGJP2 few 16 TRGV8 TGTGCCACCTGGAATACCCTAAAGAGTAGTGATTGGATCAAGACGTTT CATWNTLKSSDWIKTF
TRGJ1/TRGJ2 few 16 TRGV3 TGTGCCACCTGGGACGGGCGGGTTTCTTGTCCCCCTAAGAAACTCTTT CATWDGRVSCPPKKLF
TRGJ1/TRGJ2 NA 12 TRGV4 TGTGCCACCTGGAGCAATTATTATAAGAAACTCTTT CATWSNYYKKLF
TRGJ1/TRGJ2 NA 13 TRGV4 TGTGCCACCTGGACCTTCAATTATTATAAGAAACTCTTT CATWTFNYYKKLF
TRGJ1/TRGJ2 NA 14 TRGV9 TGTGCCTTGTGGGAGGCCGCGAGGGATTATAAGAAACTCTTT CALWEAARDYKKLF
TRGJP NA 16 TRGV9 TGTGCCTTGTGGGAGGCAGAAGAGTTGAGCAAAAAAATCAAGGTATTT CALWEAEELSKKIKVF
TRGJ1/TRGJ2 few 15 TRGV4 TGTGCCACCTGGGATGGCGCACCTTTTTATTATAAGAAACTCTTT CATWDGAPFYYKKLF
TRGJ1/TRGJ2 NA 15 TRGV4 TGTACCACCTGGAATGGGCCGGGACTTTATTATAAGAAACTCTTT CTTWNGPGLYYKKLF
TRGJ1/TRGJ2 few 15 TRGV9 TGTGCCTTGTGGGAGGCGCGGGGAGGGGATTATAAGAAACTCTTT CALWEARGGDYKKLF
TRGJP1 NA 17 TRGV4 TGTGCCACCTGGGCCGCCCCGCACCATACCACTGGTTGGTTCAAGATATTT CATWAAPHHTTGWFKIF
TRGJ1/TRGJ2 few 11 TRGV8 TGTGCCACCTGGGATTTCCATAAGAAACTCTTT CATWDFHKKLF
TRGJ1/TRGJ2 NA 12 TRGV9 TGTGCCTTGTGGGAGGTTGGTTATAAGAAACTCTTT CALWEVGYKKLF
TRGJ1/TRGJ2 NA 14 TRGV2 TGTGCCACCTGGGACGAACCTCGTTATTATAAGAAACTCTTT CATWDEPRYYKKLF
TRGJ1/TRGJ2 NA 17 TRGV9 TGTGCCTTGTGGGAGGCTAAACCCCTAAAGAATTATTATAAGAAACTCTTT CALWEAKPLKNYYKKLF